The 3 T cell receptor beta chains given below trace back to one sample, sequenced in a study of blood T cell repertoires in COVID-19. Generated by immunoSEQ multiplex PCR, the TCRdb table keeps only in-frame clones and is missing some. The table records around 300,000 clones, about nine tenths of them present only once. Sequencing was performed on PBMCs or T cells enriched from blood (not recorded which). The receptors come from a woman between 40 and 55 years old who had recovered from COVID-19.

V and J are TRBV30 and TRBJ2-3; D is uncertain. The CDR3 covers 14 residues. CDR1 and CDR2 (germline): GTSNPN, SVGIG (reference sequence). V lost 2 bases, J lost 0 bases, and 9 bases lay in between. The CDR3 loop reads CAWSIQASTDTQYF. CDR3 sequence (DNA): TGTGCCTGGAGTATTCAGGCTAGCACAGATACGCAGTATTTT.

The CDR3 region has the DNA TGTGCCTGGGCAGAGGGGGGGCCAGGCGCTTATGGCTACACCTTC. Amino acids: CAWAEGGPGAYGYTF. J is TRBJ1-2 and V is TRBV30; tentatively, D is TRBD1 (6 bases). Germline loops: CDR1 GTSNPN, CDR2 SVGIG (reference sequence). This CDR3 comprises 15 residues. V lost 5 bases and J lost 5, with 21 bases in between.

This chain joins TRBV10-3 and TRBJ1-1; 8 positions match TRBD1. The ends lost 2 bases at V and 10 bases at J; junction bases unmatched: 6. Germline CDR1 and CDR2: ENHRY and SYGVKD. This CDR3 has 13 residues. The CDR3 loop is CAISEAGGDPAFF. CDR3 in DNA: TGTGCCATCAGTGAGGCAGGGGGCGACCCAGCTTTCTTT.